This T cell receptor beta chain was sequenced in a study of T cell responses to AZD1222 COVID-19 vaccine. Study-wide results and caveats: Vaccine-related CD4 TCRs covered spike, predominating at 160-218 and 743-854. As reported, nearly half of all spike-specific TCRs target variant regions that are unmutated. Every sample of the repertoires postdated the peak T cell response.

V trimming: 0 bases; J trimming: 6 bases; junction bases outside the gene matches: 8. The CDR3 loop spans 15 amino acids. The germline CDR1 and CDR2 sequences are SGHNT and YYREEE (reference sequence). With respect to this clone: Its antigen remains unidentified.

Second doses at about 4 or about 12 weeks were pooled. Clones were sequenced by immunoSEQ multiplex PCR, and TCRdb holds only the in-frame ones, with some missing. The repertoire holds roughly 120,000 clones, around 89% seen once, with roughly 7% in the top ten. The chain carries TRBV5-4 and TRBJ2-7, with 8 positions matching TRBD1. The sequencing here drew on peripheral blood, taken 28 days after the second AZD1222 dose. The receptor was derived from an adult who received the AZD1222 COVID-19 vaccine. Here the CDR3 DNA reads TGTGCCAGCAGCTTGGGGTGGACAGGGAGGCGCGAGCAGTACTTC. Translated, it gives CASSLGWTGRREQYF. The full variable domain, its missing parts supplied by reference TRBV5-4 and TRBJ2-7, is ETGVTQSPTHLIKTRGQQVTLRCSSQSGHNTVSWYQQALGQGPQFIFQYYREEENGRGNFPPRFSGLQFPNYSSELNVNALELDDSALYLCASSLGWTGRREQYFGPGTRLTVT.